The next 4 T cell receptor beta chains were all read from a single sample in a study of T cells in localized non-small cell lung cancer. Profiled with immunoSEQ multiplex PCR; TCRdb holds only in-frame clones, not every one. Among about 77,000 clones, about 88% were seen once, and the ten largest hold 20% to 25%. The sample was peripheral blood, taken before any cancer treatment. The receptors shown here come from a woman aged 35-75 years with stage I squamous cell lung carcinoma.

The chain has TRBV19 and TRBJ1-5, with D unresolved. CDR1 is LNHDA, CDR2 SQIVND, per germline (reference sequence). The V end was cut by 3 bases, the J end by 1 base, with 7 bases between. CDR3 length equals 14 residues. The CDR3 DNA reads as TGTGCCAGTAGTATGGCACGGAGCAATCAGCCCCAGCATTTT. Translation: CASSMARSNQPQHF.

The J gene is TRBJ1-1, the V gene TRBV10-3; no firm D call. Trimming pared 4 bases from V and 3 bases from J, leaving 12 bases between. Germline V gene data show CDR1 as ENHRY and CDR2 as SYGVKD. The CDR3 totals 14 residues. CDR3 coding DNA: TGTGCCATCAGTGGTGAACGGAGTCACACTGAAGCTTTCTTT. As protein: CAISGERSHTEAFF.

CDR3 loop: CASSRQGPNSGNTIYF. The CDR3, as DNA: TGTGCCAGCAGCCGACAGGGACCGAACTCTGGAAACACCATATATTTT. The chain couples TRBV2 to TRBJ1-3; the match to TRBD1 covers 7 bases. CDR1 SNHLY and CDR2 FYNNEI come from the germline V gene. The CDR3 loop spans 16 amino acids. Trimming removed 6 bases from V and 0 bases from J; junction bases left unmatched: 8.

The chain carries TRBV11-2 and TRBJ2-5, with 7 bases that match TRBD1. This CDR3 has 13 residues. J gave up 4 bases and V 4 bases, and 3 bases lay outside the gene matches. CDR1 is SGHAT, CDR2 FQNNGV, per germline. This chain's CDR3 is CASSWDSRETQYF. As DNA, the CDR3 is TGTGCCAGCAGCTGGGACAGTCGAGAGACCCAGTACTTC.